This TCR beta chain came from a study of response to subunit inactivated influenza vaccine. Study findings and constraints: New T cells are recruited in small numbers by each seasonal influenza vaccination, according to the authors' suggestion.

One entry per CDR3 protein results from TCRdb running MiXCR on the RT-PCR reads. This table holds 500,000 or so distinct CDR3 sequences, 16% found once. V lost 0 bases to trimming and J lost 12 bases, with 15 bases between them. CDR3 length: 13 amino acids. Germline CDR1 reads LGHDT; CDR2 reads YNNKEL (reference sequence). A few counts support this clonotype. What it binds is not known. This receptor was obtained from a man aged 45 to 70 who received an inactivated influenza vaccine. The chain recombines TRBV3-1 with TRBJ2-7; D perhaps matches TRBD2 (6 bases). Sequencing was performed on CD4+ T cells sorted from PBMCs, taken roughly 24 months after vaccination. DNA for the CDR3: TGTGCCAGCAGCCAAGATGAGGCGGGGCGTAGGTACTTC. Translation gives CASSQDEAGRRYF.